These 18 T cell receptor beta chains share one sample of origin, sequenced in a study of Ad26.COV2.S vaccination and SARS-CoV-2 variants. The sample's treatment: around 19 received Ad26.COV2.S at low or high dose, single or two shots; about 5 received placebo; per-sample allocation not given. Sampling took place 63 days after the first vaccine or placebo injection. The assay was immunoSEQ multiplex PCR, and TCRdb's table has in-frame clones only and misses some. The sample comprises about 680,000 clones, around 92% of which are singletons, and approximately 1.5% rests with the top ten. Specimen: peripheral blood, collected in a trial of Ad26.COV2.S vaccine versus placebo. The receptors were sampled from a person aged 18 to 65 who received the Ad26.COV2.S COVID-19 vaccine or a placebo.

V is TRBV27 and J is TRBJ2-1; no clear D gene. The V and J ends lost 5 bases and 8 bases respectively, with 13 bases between them. The CDR3 loop spans 13 amino acids. The germline CDR1 and CDR2 sequences are MNHEY and SMNVEV (reference sequence). The CDR3 reads CASSPGKGYEQFF. CDR3 in DNA: TGTGCCAGCAGTCCTGGCAAGGGCTATGAGCAGTTCTTC.

The rearrangement links TRBV19 to TRBJ2-7; TRBD2 aligns across 10 bases. V gave up 4 bases and J gave up 4 bases; unmatched junction bases: 4. The CDR3 totals 14 residues. Germline CDR1 LNHDA, CDR2 SQIVND (reference sequence). This CDR3 reads CASSNLAGAYEQYF. The CDR3, as DNA: TGTGCCAGTAGTAACCTAGCGGGAGCTTACGAGCAGTACTTC. The variable domain in full, completed from reference TRBV19 and TRBJ2-7, reads DGGITQSPKYLFRKEGQNVTLSCEQNLNHDAMYWYRQDPGQGLRLIYYSQIVNDFQKGDIAEGYSVSREKKESFPLTVTSAQKNPTAFYLCASSNLAGAYEQYFGPGTRLTVT.

This chain joins TRBV19 and TRBJ1-1; a weak D match, TRBD1 (5 bases). CDR3 length: 16 residues. From germline, CDR1 is LNHDA and CDR2 SQIVND (reference sequence). The V end lost 2 bases, the J end lost 0 bases, and 13 bases lay between the germline ends. This CDR3 is CASSIWGGGLNTEAFF. Here the CDR3 DNA reads TGTGCCAGTAGTATATGGGGCGGGGGATTGAACACTGAAGCTTTCTTT.

This clone has a handful of counts. The chain has TRBV7-2 and TRBJ1-5; D ambiguous. The CDR3 is made up of 12 amino acids. CDR1 and CDR2 from the germline V gene are SGHTA and FQGNSA. The V gene lost 4 bases and the J gene lost 5 bases, with 6 bases spanning the gap. CDR3 bases: TGTGCCAGCAGCTCACCTCATCAGCCCCAGCATTTT. Residues: CASSSPHQPQHF.

This chain links TRBV12-3 or TRBV12-4 with TRBJ1-1; no clear D gene. The V end was cut by 6 bases, the J end by 7 bases, with 9 bases between. This CDR3 is built from 11 residues. DNA of the CDR3: TGTGCCAGCAGACGACCGTTTGAAGCTTTCTTT. This encodes CASRRPFEAFF.

This chain links TRBV6-2 or TRBV6-3 with TRBJ1-1, with D unresolved. This CDR3 contains 16 residues. V lost 0 bases, J lost 5 bases, and 16 bases lay in between. Germline CDR1 and CDR2: MNHEY and SVGEGT. The DNA of the CDR3 is TGTGCCAGCAGTTACTCCCCCGGAGGGCGTGGGACTGAAGCTTTCTTT. Translated: CASSYSPGGRGTEAFF.

The rearrangement uses TRBV10-3 and TRBJ2-7; 8 bases are shared with TRBD2. The V gene end was trimmed by 4 bases and the J gene end by 0 bases; junction bases not matched to a gene: 2. This CDR3 is built from 14 residues. The germline V gene encodes CDR1 ENHRY and CDR2 SYGVKD. The CDR3 DNA reads TGTGCCATCAGTGCACGGGAGGGCTCCTACGAGCAGTACTTC. Residues: CAISAREGSYEQYF.

The chain carries TRBV6-6 and TRBJ1-2; D is undetermined. This CDR3 has 15 residues. Germline V CDR1 and CDR2: MNHNY, SVGAGI (reference sequence). V was trimmed by 3 bases and J by 5 bases, leaving 16 bases between them. CDR3 residues: CASSYRGGRGYGYTF. The CDR3 bases are TGTGCCAGCAGTTATCGGGGAGGGCGAGGATATGGCTACACCTTC.

The chain links TRBV19 to TRBJ2-2, with 13 bases matching TRBD2. This CDR3 has 16 residues. V trimming: 5 bases; J trimming: 7 bases; junction bases outside the gene matches: 7. Germline loops: CDR1 LNHDA, CDR2 SQIVND (reference sequence). Here the CDR3 reads CASSLTSGGAFGELFF. In DNA, the CDR3 is TGTGCCAGTAGTCTAACTAGCGGGGGGGCCTTCGGGGAGCTGTTTTTT.

The CDR3 DNA reads TGTGCCTGGAGGGCGGGACAACTCGAGCAGTACTTC. It encodes CAWRAGQLEQYF. The chain uses TRBV30 and TRBJ2-7, with D perhaps assigned TRBD1 or TRBD2 (6 bases each). Per germline, CDR1 GTSNPN and CDR2 SVGIG (reference sequence). There are 12 residues in the CDR3. The V gene lost 3 bases and the J gene lost 6 bases, with 12 bases spanning the gap.

The chain has TRBV7-6 and TRBJ2-3; 12 bases map to TRBD2. The germline V gene encodes CDR1 SGHVS and CDR2 FNYEAQ. The CDR3 totals 15 residues. With 5 bases clipped from V and 7 bases from J, the junction kept 7 bases outside the gene matches. The CDR3 DNA sequence: TGTGCCAGCAGCACCCTAGCGGGGGGGTTCAATACGCAGTATTTT. Its translation is CASSTLAGGFNTQYF.

V gene TRBV27 combines with J gene TRBJ1-2, with 9 bases lining up with TRBD1. There are 14 residues in the CDR3. Germline assignment: CDR1 MNHEY and CDR2 SMNVEV (reference sequence). After removal of 7 bases from V and 2 bases from J, the junction contained 5 bases not matched to a gene. The CDR3 nucleotides read TGTGCCAGCAAAAAACAGGGGGCCAACTATGGCTACACCTTC. Translating it yields CASKKQGANYGYTF.

The CDR3 is CASGLSNSPLHF. The DNA of the CDR3 is TGTGCTAGTGGTTTGTCCAATTCACCCCTCCACTTT. This chain links TRBV12-5 with TRBJ1-6; D gene uncertain. The V end was cut by 2 bases, the J end by 7 bases, with 3 bases between. The V gene's germline CDR1 is LGHNT and CDR2 FRNRAP. CDR3 length equals 12 residues.

The rearrangement joins TRBV5-4 to TRBJ2-5; 11 positions agree with TRBD2. V gave up 1 base and J gave up 2 bases; unmatched junction bases: 7. The CDR3 covers 17 residues. Germline values: CDR1 SGHNT, CDR2 YYREEE (reference sequence). In DNA form, the CDR3 reads TGTGCCAGCAGCTTGCCTCCTAGCGGGGGGCATCAAGAGACCCAGTACTTC. Translation gives CASSLPPSGGHQETQYF.

The chain has TRBV3-1 (or the pseudogene TRBV3-2) and TRBJ2-3, with TRBD2 matching over 15 bases. The CDR3 extends over 16 amino acids. The germline gives CDR1 LGHDT, CDR2 YNNKEL (reference sequence). J lost 6 bases, V lost 5 bases, and 6 bases had no gene match. CDR3 nucleotides: TGTGCCAGCAGCTGGGGACTAGCGGGGGGAGGTGATACGCAGTATTTT. It translates to CASSWGLAGGGDTQYF.

The genes are TRBV6-6 and TRBJ2-2; the match to TRBD1 covers 9 bases. CDR1 is MNHNY and CDR2 is SVGAGI in the germline V gene (reference sequence). The CDR3 runs to 15 residues. V was pared by 5 bases and J by 5 bases, with 6 bases of the junction left unmatched. CDR3 DNA sequence: TGTGCCAGCAGTACAGGACAGGGGAGAACCGGGGAGCTGTTTTTT. This codes for CASSTGQGRTGELFF.

The chain has TRBV10-2 and TRBJ1-2; no clear D gene. Germline CDR1 reads WSHSY; CDR2 reads SAAADI. The V gene lost 2 bases and the J gene lost 6 bases, with 10 bases spanning the gap. This CDR3 contains 13 residues. The CDR3 loop is CASSENLWDGYTF. CDR3 bases: TGCGCCAGCAGTGAGAACCTCTGGGATGGCTACACCTTC.

This chain links TRBV19 with TRBJ2-7; D not resolved. The ends were cut back, 1 base at V and 3 bases at J, with 10 bases in the middle. In germline, CDR1 is LNHDA, CDR2 SQIVND (reference sequence). The CDR3 extends over 14 amino acids. The CDR3 coding sequence is TGTGCCAGTAGTATAGTCGACCGAGACTACGAGCAGTACTTC. Translated, it gives CASSIVDRDYEQYF.